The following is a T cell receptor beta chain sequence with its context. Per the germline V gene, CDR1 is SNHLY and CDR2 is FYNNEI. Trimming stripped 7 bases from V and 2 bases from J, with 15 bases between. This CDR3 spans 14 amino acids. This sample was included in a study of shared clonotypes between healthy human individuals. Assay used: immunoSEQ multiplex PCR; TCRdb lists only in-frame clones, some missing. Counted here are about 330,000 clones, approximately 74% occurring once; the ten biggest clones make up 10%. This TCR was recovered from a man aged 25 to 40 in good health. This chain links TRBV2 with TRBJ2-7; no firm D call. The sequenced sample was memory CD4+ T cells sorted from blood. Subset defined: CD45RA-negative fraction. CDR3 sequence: CASKKGGVPYEQYF. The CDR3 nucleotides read TGTGCCAGCAAGAAAGGCGGAGTTCCCTACGAGCAGTACTTC.